Listed here is a single T cell receptor beta chain. What it binds is unknown. Use of 60 Vbeta and 13 Jbeta primers characterized the PCR. The table came from immunoSEQ multiplex PCR; TCRdb's copy has only in-frame clones and leaves some out. The profile shows 150,000 to 200,000 clones, 77% of them singletons. This entry belongs to a study of cytomegalovirus exposure and HLA in healthy donors. This CDR3 is built from 16 residues. CDR1 is MNHEY, CDR2 SMNVEV, per germline (reference sequence). J was trimmed by 2 bases and V by 6 bases; bases with no gene match: 10. Overall study findings and caveats: Reports credit the classifier with highly specific, highly sensitive diagnosis of cytomegalovirus status. Per a prior analysis, the majority of TCR beta V segments were productive roughly 87% or roughly 30% of the time. About 180 TCR beta chains were listed as cytomegalovirus-associated.

This TCR was sampled from a woman in her twenties or thirties in good health and CMV-seropositive. The chain uses TRBV27 and TRBJ2-7, with 10 bases matching TRBD2. Material for sequencing was PBMCs. CDR3 sequence: CASSPDLAGAPYEQYF. CDR3 coding DNA: TGTGCCAGCAGCCCCGACCTAGCGGGAGCCCCCTACGAGCAGTACTTC.